This entry is about one TCR beta chain. Other nucleotide sequences from this sample produce the same CDR3. The sample belongs to a study of blood T cell repertoires in COVID-19. Turning to the study itself: The samples span acute and convalescent COVID-19 from the United States, Italy and Spain. T cells, B-cell-depleted T cells, or PBMCs provided the cDNA or gDNA that served as material.

The CDR3 consists of 14 residues. Looked up from germline, CDR1 is SGHRS and CDR2 is YFSETQ. V lost 4 bases and J lost 3, with 10 bases in between. Methods used by the authors: Reference gene primer amplification in the assay estimated nucleated cell counts. This table comes from immunoSEQ multiplex PCR, and its TCRdb copy is limited to in-frame clones, with some not included. The DNA gave D and trimming, while V, J and clone size come from that table. The data show roughly 150,000 clones, 84% seen once. This clonotype was obtained from a human donor in a cohort sampled during active COVID-19. The chain recombines TRBV5-1 with TRBJ1-4, with a possible D match to TRBD1 (5 bases). Material: peripheral blood. In DNA, the CDR3 is TGCGCCAGCAGCCCGGGGGGGGCTAATGAAAAACTGTTTTTT. It translates to CASSPGGANEKLFF. Variable domain in full (rest from reference TRBV5-1 and TRBJ1-4): KAGVTQTPRYLIKTRGQQVTLSCSPISGHRSVSWYQQTPGQGLQFLFEYFSETQRNKGNFPGRFSGRQFSNSRSEMNVSTLELGDSALYLCASSPGGANEKLFFGSGTQLSVL.